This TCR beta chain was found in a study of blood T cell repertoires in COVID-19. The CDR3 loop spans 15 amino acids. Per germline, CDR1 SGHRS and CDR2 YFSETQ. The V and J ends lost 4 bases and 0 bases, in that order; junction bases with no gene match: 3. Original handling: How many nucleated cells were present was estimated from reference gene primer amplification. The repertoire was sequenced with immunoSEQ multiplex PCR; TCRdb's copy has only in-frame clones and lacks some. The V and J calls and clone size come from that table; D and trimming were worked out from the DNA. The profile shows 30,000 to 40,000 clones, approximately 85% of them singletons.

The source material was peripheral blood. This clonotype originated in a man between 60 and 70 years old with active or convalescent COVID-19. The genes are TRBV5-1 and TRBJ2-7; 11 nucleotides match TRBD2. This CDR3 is CASSPSGGPSYEQYV. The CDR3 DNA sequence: TGCGCCAGCAGCCCTAGCGGGGGGCCCTCCTACGAGCAGTACGTC.